The TCR beta chain under discussion was sequenced for a study of CD4+ T cells in melanoma. A remark on this clone: A junction end diverges from the germline sequence, so it may reflect a read error.

Per the germline V gene, CDR1 is SGHAT and CDR2 is FQNNGV. This CDR3 spans 13 amino acids. Repertoires were generated with immunoSEQ multiplex PCR, while TCRdb's copy carries only in-frame clones and drops some. The sample carries roughly 10,000 clones, 55% to 80% recorded once. The chain has TRBV11-2 and TRBJ2-5; possibly TRBD1 for D (5 bases). Sequenced material: cells from a culture (not recorded whether cultured in vitro). This sequence was found in a human donor with melanoma. The CDR3 reads CASSLIVGSGLHF. In DNA, the CDR3 is TGTGCCAGCAGCTTAATTGTTGGGTCAGGGCTTCACTTC.